What follows is one TCR beta chain and its context. Its cognate antigen is unknown. Sequencing used immunoSEQ multiplex PCR; TCRdb keeps in-frame clones, though not all of them. The sample contains 20,000 to 30,000 clones, 85% of which appear only once. CDR1 and CDR2 (germline): SGHRS, YFSETQ. This CDR3 region has 15 residues. With 4 bases clipped from V and 4 bases from J, the junction kept 9 bases outside the gene matches. The data derive from a study of T cells in narcolepsy. As for the study in general: Enrolled donors included narcolepsy type 1 or type 2 patients and healthy controls.

Study results and limitations: Some memory CD4+ repertoires had no autoreactive clone sequences. HCRT-specific and TRIB2-specific autoreactive clonotypes appeared among same-patient CSF and blood CD4+ clonotypes. Autoreactive clonotypes reportedly recurred in blood of same and different patients, not controls.

This chain links TRBV5-1 with TRBJ2-7, with 9 nucleotides matching TRBD2. Material for sequencing was CD45RA- memory CD4+ T cells from PBMCs. The clonotype comes from a human donor with narcolepsy. This CDR3 reads CASSLLSGSVYEQYF. In DNA, the CDR3 is TGCGCCAGCAGCCTCCTTAGCGGGAGCGTTTACGAGCAGTACTTC.